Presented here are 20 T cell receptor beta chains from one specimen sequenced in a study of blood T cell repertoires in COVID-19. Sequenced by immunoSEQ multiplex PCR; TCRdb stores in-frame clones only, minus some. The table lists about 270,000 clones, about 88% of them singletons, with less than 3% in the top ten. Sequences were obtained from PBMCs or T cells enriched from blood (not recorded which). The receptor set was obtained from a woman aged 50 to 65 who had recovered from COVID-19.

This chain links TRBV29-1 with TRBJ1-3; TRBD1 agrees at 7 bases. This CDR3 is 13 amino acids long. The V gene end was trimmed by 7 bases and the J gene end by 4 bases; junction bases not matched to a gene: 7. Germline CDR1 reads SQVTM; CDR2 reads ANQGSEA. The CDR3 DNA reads TGCAGCGCCCAGACAGGGCCAGGAAACACCATATATTTT. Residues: CSAQTGPGNTIYF.

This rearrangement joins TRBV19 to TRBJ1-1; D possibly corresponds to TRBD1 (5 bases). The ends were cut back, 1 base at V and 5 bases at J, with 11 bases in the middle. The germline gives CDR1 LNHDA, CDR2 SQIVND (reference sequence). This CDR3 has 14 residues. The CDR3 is CASSIVPGGTEAFF. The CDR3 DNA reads TGTGCCAGTAGTATAGTACCGGGGGGGACTGAAGCTTTCTTT.

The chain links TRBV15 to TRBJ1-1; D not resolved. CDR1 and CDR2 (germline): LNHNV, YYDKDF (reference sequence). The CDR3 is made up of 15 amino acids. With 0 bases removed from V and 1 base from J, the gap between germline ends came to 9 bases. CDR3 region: CATSRDLGRNTEAFF. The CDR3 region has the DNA TGTGCCACCAGCAGAGATCTAGGCAGGAACACTGAAGCTTTCTTT.

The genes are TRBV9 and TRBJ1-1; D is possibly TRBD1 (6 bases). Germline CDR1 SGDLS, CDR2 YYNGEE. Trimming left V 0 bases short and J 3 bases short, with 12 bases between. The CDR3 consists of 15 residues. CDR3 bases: TGTGCCAGCAGCGTAGGGGGACAAACAGACACTGAAGCTTTCTTT. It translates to CASSVGGQTDTEAFF. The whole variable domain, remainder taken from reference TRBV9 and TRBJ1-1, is DSGVTQTPKHLITATGQRVTLRCSPRSGDLSVYWYQQSLDQGLQFLIQYYNGEERAKGNILERFSAQQFPDLHSELNLSSLELGDSALYFCASSVGGQTDTEAFFGQGTRLTVV.

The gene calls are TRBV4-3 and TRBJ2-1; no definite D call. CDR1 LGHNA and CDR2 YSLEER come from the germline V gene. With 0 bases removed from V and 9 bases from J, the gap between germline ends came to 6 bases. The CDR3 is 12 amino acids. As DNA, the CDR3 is TGCGCCAGCAGCCAAGACCGGGTTGAGCAGTTCTTC. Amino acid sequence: CASSQDRVEQFF.

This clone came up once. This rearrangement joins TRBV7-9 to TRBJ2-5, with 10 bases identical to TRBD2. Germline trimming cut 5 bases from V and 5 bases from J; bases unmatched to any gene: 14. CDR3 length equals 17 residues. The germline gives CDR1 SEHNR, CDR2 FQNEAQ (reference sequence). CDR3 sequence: CASSHEAGGPISETQYF. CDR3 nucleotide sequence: TGTGCCAGCAGCCACGAAGCGGGAGGGCCCATTAGCGAGACCCAGTACTTC.

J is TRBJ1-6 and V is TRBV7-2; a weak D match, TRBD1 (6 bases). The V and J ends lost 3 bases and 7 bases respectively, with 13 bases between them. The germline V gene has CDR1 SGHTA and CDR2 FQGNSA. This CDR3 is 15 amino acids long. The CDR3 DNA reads TGTGCCAGCAGCTTGGACAGAGTGGGAAATTCACCCCTCCACTTT. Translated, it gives CASSLDRVGNSPLHF.

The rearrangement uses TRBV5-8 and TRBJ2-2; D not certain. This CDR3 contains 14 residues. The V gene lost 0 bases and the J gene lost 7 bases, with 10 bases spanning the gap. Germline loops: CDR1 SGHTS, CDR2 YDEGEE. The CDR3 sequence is CASSLAGGVGELFF. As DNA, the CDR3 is TGTGCCAGCAGCTTGGCGGGTGGCGTCGGGGAGCTGTTTTTT.

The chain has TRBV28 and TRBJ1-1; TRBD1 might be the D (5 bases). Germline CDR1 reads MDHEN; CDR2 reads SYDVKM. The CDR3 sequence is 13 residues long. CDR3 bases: TGTGCAATCAGGGCCCAGGGTTTCACTGAAGCTTTCTTT. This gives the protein CAIRAQGFTEAFF.

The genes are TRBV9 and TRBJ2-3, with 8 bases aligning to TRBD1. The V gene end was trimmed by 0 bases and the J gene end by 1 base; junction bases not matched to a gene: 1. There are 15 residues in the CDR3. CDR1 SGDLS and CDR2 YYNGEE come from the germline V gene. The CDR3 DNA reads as TGTGCCAGCAGCGTAGAGGACAGGGGCACAGATACGCAGTATTTT. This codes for CASSVEDRGTDTQYF.

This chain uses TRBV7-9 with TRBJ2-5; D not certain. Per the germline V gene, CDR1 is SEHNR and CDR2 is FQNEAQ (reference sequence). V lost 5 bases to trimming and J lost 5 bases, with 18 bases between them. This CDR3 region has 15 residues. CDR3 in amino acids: CASSDPALATETQYF. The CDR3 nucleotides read TGTGCCAGCAGCGACCCGGCGTTAGCTACGGAGACCCAGTACTTC. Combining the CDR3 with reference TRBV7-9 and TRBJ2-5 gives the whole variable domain DTGVSQNPRHKITKRGQNVTFRCDPISEHNRLYWYRQTLGQGPEFLTYFQNEAQLEKSRLLSDRFSAERPKGSFSTLEIQRTEQGDSAMYLCASSDPALATETQYFGPGTRLLVL.

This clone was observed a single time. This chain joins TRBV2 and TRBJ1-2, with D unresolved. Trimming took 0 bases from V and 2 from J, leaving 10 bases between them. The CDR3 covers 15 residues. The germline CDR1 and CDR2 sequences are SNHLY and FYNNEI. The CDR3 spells CASSEARPSNYGYTF. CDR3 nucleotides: TGTGCCAGCAGTGAAGCGCGTCCTAGCAACTATGGCTACACCTTC.

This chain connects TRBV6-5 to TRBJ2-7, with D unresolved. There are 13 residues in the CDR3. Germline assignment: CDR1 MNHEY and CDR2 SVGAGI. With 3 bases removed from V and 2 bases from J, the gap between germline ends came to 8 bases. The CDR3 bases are TGTGCCAGCAGTTATGGGCCCGCCTACGAGCAGTACTTC. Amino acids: CASSYGPAYEQYF.

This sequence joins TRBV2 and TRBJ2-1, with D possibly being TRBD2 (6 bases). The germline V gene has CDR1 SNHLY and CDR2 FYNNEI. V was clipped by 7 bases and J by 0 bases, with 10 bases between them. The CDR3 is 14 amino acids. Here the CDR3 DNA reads TGTGCCAGCAACCCGACTAGCTCCTACAATGAGCAGTTCTTC. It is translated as CASNPTSSYNEQFF.

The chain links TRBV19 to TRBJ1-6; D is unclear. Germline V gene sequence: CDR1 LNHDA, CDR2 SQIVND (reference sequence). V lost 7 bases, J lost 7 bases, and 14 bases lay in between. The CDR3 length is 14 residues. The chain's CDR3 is CASTPRERNSPLHF. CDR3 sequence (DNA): TGTGCCAGTACCCCGAGGGAGAGGAATTCACCCCTCCACTTT.

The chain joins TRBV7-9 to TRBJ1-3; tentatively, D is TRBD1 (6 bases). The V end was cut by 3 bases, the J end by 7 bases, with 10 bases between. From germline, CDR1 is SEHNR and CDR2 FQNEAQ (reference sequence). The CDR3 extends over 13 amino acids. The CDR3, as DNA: TGTGCCAGCAGCTTCCGGGACATGAACACCATATATTTT. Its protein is CASSFRDMNTIYF.

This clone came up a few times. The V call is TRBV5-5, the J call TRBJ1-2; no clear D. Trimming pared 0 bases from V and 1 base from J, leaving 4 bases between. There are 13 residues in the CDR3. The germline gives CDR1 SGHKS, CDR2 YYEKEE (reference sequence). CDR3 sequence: CASSLGDNYGYTF. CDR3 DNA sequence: TGTGCCAGCAGCTTGGGCGATAACTATGGCTACACCTTC.

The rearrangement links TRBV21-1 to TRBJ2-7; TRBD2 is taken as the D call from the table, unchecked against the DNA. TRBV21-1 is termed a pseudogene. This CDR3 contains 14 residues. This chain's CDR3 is CASRNGDSVPEQYF. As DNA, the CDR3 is TGTGCCAGCAGGAATGGGGACTCCGTCCCCGAGCAGTACTTC.

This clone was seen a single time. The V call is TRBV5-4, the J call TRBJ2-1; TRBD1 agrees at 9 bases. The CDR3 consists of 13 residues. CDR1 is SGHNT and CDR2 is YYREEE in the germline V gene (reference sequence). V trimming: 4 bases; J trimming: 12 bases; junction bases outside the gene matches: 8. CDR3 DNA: TGTGCCAGCAGCGGGGACAGGGAATCGCGGCAGTTCTTC. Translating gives CASSGDRESRQFF.

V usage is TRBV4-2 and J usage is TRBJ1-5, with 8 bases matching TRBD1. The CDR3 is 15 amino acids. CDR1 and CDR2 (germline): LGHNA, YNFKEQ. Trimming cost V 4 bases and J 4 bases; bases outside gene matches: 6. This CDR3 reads CASSLTTGENQPQHF. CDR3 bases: TGTGCCAGCAGCCTGACGACAGGGGAGAATCAGCCCCAGCATTTT.